A single sample gave rise to the 28 T cell receptor beta chains below, sequenced in a study of T cell clones after liver transplantation. The assay was immunoSEQ multiplex PCR, and TCRdb's table has in-frame clones only and misses some. The sample has tens of thousands of clones; about two thirds are singletons. The sample consisted of CD4+ T cells from blood, taken before liver transplant. The receptors here all came from a human donor who received a liver transplant.

This clone was seen repeatedly, ten times or more. The chain combines TRBV9 with TRBJ2-2; D gene ambiguous. CDR1 SGDLS and CDR2 YYNGEE come from the germline V gene. V was clipped by 4 bases and J by 0 bases, with 7 bases between them. The CDR3 length is 14 residues. The CDR3 loop reads CASSTRSNTGELFF. CDR3 coding DNA: TGTGCCAGCAGCACGCGATCGAACACCGGGGAGCTGTTTTTT.

This clone was picked up a small number of times. The gene calls are TRBV19 and TRBJ1-2; possible D gene TRBD1, 5 bases. With 7 bases removed from V and 8 bases from J, the gap between germline ends came to 20 bases. This CDR3 is 14 amino acids long. From germline, CDR1 is LNHDA and CDR2 SQIVND (reference sequence). The CDR3 coding sequence is TGTGCCAGTATGAGCAGGGTTTTCCCGGACGGCTACACCTTC. It codes for CASMSRVFPDGYTF.

The chain couples TRBV18 to TRBJ2-5, with TRBD1 matching over 7 bases. CDR1 and CDR2 from the germline V gene are KGHSH and LQKENI. The junction had 7 bases not matched to a gene; V was cut back by 5 bases and J by 1 base. The CDR3 sequence is 15 residues long. The CDR3 spells CASSKYRGSQETQYF. CDR3 in DNA: TGTGCCAGCTCAAAATACAGGGGTTCCCAAGAGACCCAGTACTTC.

The gene calls are TRBV6-1 and TRBJ1-3, with 7 bases identical to TRBD1. The CDR3 is made up of 14 amino acids. With V trimmed by 5 bases and J by 2 bases, 3 bases remained unmatched. The germline V gene has CDR1 MNHNS and CDR2 SASEGT. CDR3 residues: CASSLDRAGNTIYF. DNA of the CDR3: TGTGCCAGCAGTCTTGACAGGGCTGGAAACACCATATATTTT.

The V and J genes are TRBV7-8 and TRBJ2-1; 8 nucleotides agree with TRBD2. Germline CDR1 is SGHVS and CDR2 is FQNEAQ. After removal of 2 bases from V and 6 bases from J, the junction contained 9 bases not matched to a gene. This CDR3 contains 16 residues. As DNA, the CDR3 is TGTGCCAGCAGCTTAATCATGACTAGCGTGATCAATGAGCAGTTCTTC. Amino acids: CASSLIMTSVINEQFF.

V gene TRBV19 combines with J gene TRBJ1-4; 9 bases map to TRBD1. CDR1 is LNHDA and CDR2 is SQIVND in the germline V gene (reference sequence). Trimming cost V 5 bases and J 8 bases; bases outside gene matches: 6. The CDR3 spans 14 residues. CDR3 nucleotide sequence: TGTGCCAGTAGTGGCCGGACAGGGGTCGAAAAACTGTTTTTT. It codes for CASSGRTGVEKLFF.

The chain recombines TRBV30 with TRBJ2-1; D not resolved. This CDR3 is 13 amino acids long. The germline CDR1 and CDR2 sequences are GTSNPN and SVGIG (reference sequence). V was trimmed by 2 bases and J by 10 bases, leaving 15 bases between them. The CDR3 protein is CAWSPNRWKEQFF. Written as DNA, the CDR3 is TGTGCCTGGAGTCCCAACAGATGGAAAGAGCAGTTCTTC.

A single count supports this clone. This chain uses TRBV30 with TRBJ2-1; tentatively, D is TRBD2 (6 bases). This CDR3 is 15 amino acids long. Between the trimmed V and J ends, which lost 0 bases and 7 bases, there was a span of 16 bases. Looked up from germline, CDR1 is GTSNPN and CDR2 is SVGIG (reference sequence). CDR3: CAWSVMGGSGNEQFF. As DNA, the CDR3 is TGTGCCTGGAGTGTAATGGGGGGAAGTGGAAATGAGCAGTTCTTC.

V is TRBV18 and J is TRBJ1-6, with TRBD1 matching over 7 bases. The length of the CDR3 is 16 residues. CDR1 is KGHSH, CDR2 LQKENI, per germline. Trimming at V came to 6 bases and at J to 5 bases, leaving 10 bases not matched to a gene. CDR3 bases: TGTGCCAGCTCGCCTGACAGGGTCGGAGATAATTCACCCCTCCACTTT. This encodes CASSPDRVGDNSPLHF.

The chain couples TRBV5-6 to TRBJ1-2, with 9 bases that match TRBD1. V shed 3 bases and J 4 bases; nucleotides not matched to a gene: 10. Germline CDR1 reads SGHDT; CDR2 reads YYEEEE. The CDR3 sequence is 16 residues long. CDR3 region: CASSSFAGQGIYGYTF. In DNA, the CDR3 is TGTGCCAGCAGCTCTTTTGCGGGACAGGGTATCTATGGCTACACCTTC.

This chain connects TRBV30 to TRBJ1-6, with TRBD1 matching 7 bases. The germline V gene encodes CDR1 GTSNPN and CDR2 SVGIG (reference sequence). The ends lost 8 bases at V and 7 bases at J; junction bases unmatched: 2. CDR3 size: 11 residues. The CDR3 region is CAAQGNSPLHF. CDR3 DNA: TGTGCCGCACAGGGGAATTCACCCCTCCACTTT.

Comments on this clone: Compared with germline, one end of the junction differs, possibly owing to a read error. This chain joins TRBV6-5 and TRBJ2-7; the match to TRBD1 covers 11 bases. Per the germline V gene, CDR1 is MNHEY and CDR2 is SVGAGI. This CDR3 has 12 residues. As DNA, the CDR3 is TGTGCCAGCAGTACCGATCCGGGACAGGGGGACTTC. This encodes CASSTDPGQGDF.

The gene calls are TRBV4-2 and TRBJ2-1, with 10 bases fitting TRBD1. From germline, CDR1 is LGHNA and CDR2 YNFKEQ. The trim removed 4 bases at V and 7 bases at J, leaving 7 bases unmatched. This CDR3 comprises 15 residues. The CDR3 here is CASSLGQGGRNEQFF. The CDR3 DNA reads TGTGCCAGCAGCCTCGGACAGGGGGGTCGGAATGAGCAGTTCTTC.

The chain combines TRBV19 with TRBJ2-5; TRBD2 aligns across 13 bases. The germline V gene encodes CDR1 LNHDA and CDR2 SQIVND (reference sequence). V shed 3 bases and J 5 bases; nucleotides not matched to a gene: 6. CDR3 length: 16 amino acids. DNA of the CDR3: TGTGCCAGTAGTATCGGGGGACTAGCGGGACGGGAGACCCAGTACTTC. This translates into CASSIGGLAGRETQYF.

The chain couples TRBV11-2 to TRBJ2-7; possible D gene TRBD1, 6 bases. The ends were cut back, 5 bases at V and 0 bases at J, with 14 bases in the middle. The CDR3 spans 15 residues. The germline gives CDR1 SGHAT, CDR2 FQNNGV. The chain's CDR3 is CASSLNRAGSYEQYF. In nucleotides, the CDR3 is TGTGCCAGCAGCCTTAACAGGGCTGGCTCCTACGAGCAGTACTTC.

This rearrangement joins TRBV6-5 to TRBJ2-7; D not resolved. V was clipped by 7 bases and J by 4 bases, with 17 bases between them. The germline V gene has CDR1 MNHEY and CDR2 SVGAGI. The CDR3 consists of 14 residues. The CDR3 bases are TGTGCCAGCACCCCCTCCAGGTCACGATACGAGCAGTACTTC. Translation gives CASTPSRSRYEQYF.

This chain uses TRBV30 with TRBJ1-3, with 11 bases fitting TRBD1. V was pared by 4 bases and J by 8 bases, with 10 bases of the junction left unmatched. The CDR3 covers 15 residues. Germline V gives CDR1 GTSNPN, CDR2 SVGIG (reference sequence). CDR3 bases: TGTGCCTGGACCCATGCCCGGGACAGGGGGGACACCATATATTTT. Encoded protein: CAWTHARDRGDTIYF.

The chain has TRBV27 and TRBJ2-7; 9 nucleotides agree with TRBD1. The V gene end was trimmed by 1 base and the J gene end by 2 bases; junction bases not matched to a gene: 3. In germline, CDR1 is MNHEY, CDR2 SMNVEV (reference sequence). This CDR3 is 15 amino acids long. In DNA, the CDR3 is TGTGCCAGCAGTTTATACAGGGGGCCCACCTACGAGCAGTACTTC. It specifies CASSLYRGPTYEQYF.

The genes are TRBV9 and TRBJ2-5, with D possibly matching TRBD2 (6 bases). The V and J ends lost 0 bases and 2 bases respectively, with 8 bases between them. The CDR3 spans 14 residues. CDR1 is SGDLS, CDR2 YYNGEE, per germline. The CDR3 sequence is CASSVEAGQETQYF. In DNA, the CDR3 is TGTGCCAGCAGCGTAGAGGCGGGGCAAGAGACCCAGTACTTC.

This clone was detected a few times. The chain couples TRBV5-1 to TRBJ2-3, with 8 nucleotides matching TRBD1. This CDR3 has 15 residues. With 2 bases clipped from V and 3 bases from J, the junction kept 5 bases outside the gene matches. Germline CDR1 SGHRS, CDR2 YFSETQ. For the CDR3, the DNA is TGCGCCAGCAGCTTCTCAGGGGGCAGTACAGATACGCAGTATTTT. It is translated as CASSFSGGSTDTQYF.

The chain is built from TRBV4-2 and TRBJ1-2; D possibly corresponds to TRBD1 (5 bases). The V and J ends lost 4 bases and 2 bases respectively, with 11 bases between them. This CDR3 region has 14 residues. Germline CDR1 LGHNA, CDR2 YNFKEQ. The CDR3 sequence: CASSPGGENYGYTF. The CDR3 nucleotides are TGTGCCAGCAGCCCAGGAGGGGAGAACTATGGCTACACCTTC.

V gene TRBV6-5 combines with J gene TRBJ1-1, with a weak D call TRBD1 (5 bases). The CDR3 runs to 14 residues. Germline CDR1 and CDR2: MNHEY and SVGAGI. The germline V and J ends were trimmed by 2 bases and 6 bases, with 13 bases remaining between them. In nucleotides, the CDR3 is TGTGCCAGCAGTTACGGGGGGAGTGACGCTGAAGCTTTCTTT. It codes for CASSYGGSDAEAFF.

V usage is TRBV25-1 and J usage is TRBJ2-3; tentatively, D is TRBD1 (8 bases). The V gene's germline CDR1 is MGHDK and CDR2 SYGVNS. The CDR3 runs 16 residues. Trimming removed 3 bases at V and 1 base at J, with 14 bases between. CDR3 in DNA: TGTGCCAGCAGTGACCGGACAGGGAGGGGCACAGATACGCAGTATTTT. Translation: CASSDRTGRGTDTQYF.

The chain joins TRBV7-7 to TRBJ2-2; 7 bases are shared with TRBD1. V shed 3 bases, J shed 7 bases, and the junction held 2 bases outside the gene matches. The germline CDR1 and CDR2 sequences are SSHAT and FNYEAQ (reference sequence). The CDR3 runs to 13 residues. DNA of the CDR3: TGTGCCAGCAGCTTCCCAGGGGGCGGGGAGCTGTTTTTT. Residues: CASSFPGGGELFF.

The chain is built from TRBV30 and TRBJ2-1; no definite D call. This CDR3 contains 11 residues. The ends were cut back, 4 bases at V and 6 bases at J, with 7 bases in the middle. Germline loops: CDR1 GTSNPN, CDR2 SVGIG (reference sequence). The CDR3 here is CAWMIGNEQFF. In nucleotides, the CDR3 is TGTGCCTGGATGATCGGCAATGAGCAGTTCTTC.

A single count supports this clone. The chain joins TRBV28 to TRBJ1-5; TRBD1 agrees at 8 bases. Trimming took 2 bases from V and 1 from J; bases not matched to a gene: 4. The CDR3 sequence is 16 residues long. From germline, CDR1 is MDHEN and CDR2 SYDVKM. The CDR3 DNA reads as TGTGCCAGCAGTTTACTAACAGGGGGGAGCAATCAGCCCCAGCATTTT. It translates to CASSLLTGGSNQPQHF.

This clone was counted a few times. J is TRBJ1-2 and V is TRBV28; TRBD1 aligns across 7 bases. The length of the CDR3 is 12 residues. V lost 8 bases and J lost 6; bases outside the gene matches: 6. Germline CDR1 reads MDHEN; CDR2 reads SYDVKM. This CDR3 reads CASLTGIHGYTF. The CDR3 coding sequence is TGTGCCAGCTTGACAGGGATACATGGCTACACCTTC.

The rearrangement links TRBV4-1 to TRBJ1-1, with a weak D call TRBD1 (5 bases). The CDR3 extends over 15 amino acids. V was cut by 5 bases and J by 6 bases, with 19 bases left in between. Germline loops: CDR1 MGHRA, CDR2 YSYEKL. The CDR3 loop is CASSSDFQVRAEAFF. The CDR3 nucleotides read TGCGCCAGCAGCTCTGACTTCCAGGTCAGGGCTGAAGCTTTCTTT.